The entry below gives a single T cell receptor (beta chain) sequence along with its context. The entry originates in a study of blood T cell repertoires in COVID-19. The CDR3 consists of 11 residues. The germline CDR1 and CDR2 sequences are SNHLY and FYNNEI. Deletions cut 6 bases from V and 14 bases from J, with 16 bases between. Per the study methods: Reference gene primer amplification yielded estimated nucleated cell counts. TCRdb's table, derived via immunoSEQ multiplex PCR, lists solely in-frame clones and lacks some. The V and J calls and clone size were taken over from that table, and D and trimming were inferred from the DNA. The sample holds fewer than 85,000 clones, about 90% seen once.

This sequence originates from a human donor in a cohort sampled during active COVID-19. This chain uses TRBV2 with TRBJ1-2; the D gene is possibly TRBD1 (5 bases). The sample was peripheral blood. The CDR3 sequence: CASRGNGHATF. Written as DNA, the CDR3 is TGTGCCAGCAGGGGGAATGGACACGCTACCTTC.